In this sample, the clone carrying this T cell receptor (beta chain) turned up many times. This specimen belongs to a study of human T cells and chemical hapten exposure. TCRdb reanalysed the RACE reads using MiXCR and keeps one entry per CDR3 protein. The repertoire holds about 360,000 distinct CDR3 sequences, with 4.8% as singletons. CDR3 size: 15 residues. J gave up 9 bases and V 5 bases, and 9 bases lay outside the gene matches. CDR1 and CDR2 from the germline V gene are SGHRS and YFSETQ. The time point denotes: patch test 1, 2 weeks after DPC sensitization. Regarding treatment: therapeutic diphenylcyclopropenone sensitization with weekly scalp DPC.

The TCR sequence derives from a woman in her fifties or sixties with alopecia areata. Some clones in this sample may be carry-over from other donors' samples. The material was whole blood, obtained in connection with sensitization to the hapten diphenylcyclopropenone (DPC). This chain links TRBV5-1 with TRBJ2-1; 12 nucleotides match TRBD2. The CDR3 sequence is CASRASGRALGEQFF. In nucleotides, the CDR3 is TGCGCCAGCAGGGCTAGCGGGAGGGCCTTGGGTGAGCAGTTCTTC.